This T cell receptor (beta chain) was found in a study of blood T cell repertoires in COVID-19. The CDR3 is 15 residues long. Germline V gives CDR1 SNHLY, CDR2 FYNNEI. V lost 7 bases and J lost 1; bases outside the gene matches: 7. Data came from immunoSEQ multiplex PCR; TCRdb stores just in-frame clones and leaves some out. This table has more than 90,000 clones, around 80% appearing once. This clone was picked up one time. The sequencing input was peripheral blood. This sequence was found in a woman in her 70s with acute or convalescent COVID-19. This chain uses TRBV2 with TRBJ2-3; 8 bases are a match to TRBD2. Here the CDR3 reads CASKRLASGTDTQYF. The CDR3 DNA reads TGTGCCAGCAAAAGACTAGCGTCGGGCACAGATACGCAGTATTTT.